This T cell receptor (beta chain) was sequenced for a study of blood T cell repertoires in COVID-19. Assay: immunoSEQ multiplex PCR; the TCRdb copy retains only in-frame clones and omits some. The sample lists some 250,000 clones, 81% occurring once. V was shortened by 7 bases and J by 0 bases, with 10 bases between the two germline ends. The CDR3 covers 14 residues. Germline V gene data show CDR1 as MNHEY and CDR2 as SVGAGI. V is TRBV6-5 and J is TRBJ2-1; D is possibly TRBD2 (6 bases). The receptor was derived from a woman of 80 years or more with acute or convalescent COVID-19. Sequencing was performed on peripheral blood. CDR3 region: CASKGTSSYNEQFF. The CDR3 DNA sequence: TGTGCCAGCAAAGGGACTTCCTCCTACAATGAGCAGTTCTTC.